This TCR beta chain emerged from a study of T cells in Graves' hyperthyroidism and ophthalmopathy. The study excluded patients with uncontrolled infection, other autoimmune disease, pregnancy or lactation. Template material for amplifying TCR beta CDR3 regions consisted of RNA transcripts. When the TCR CDR3 underwent first-round RT-PCR, the HTBI primer set was used. TCRdb re-called the multiplex PCR reads through MiXCR, storing one row per CDR3 protein. The sample contains roughly 700,000 distinct CDR3 sequences, about 35% of which appear only once. Per germline, CDR1 SGHNT and CDR2 YYREEE (reference sequence). The length of the CDR3 is 16 residues. V dropped 7 bases and J dropped 1 base, with 20 bases sitting between them.

The TCR sequence derives from a woman aged 40 to 49 with Graves' hyperthyroidism. Sample: blood. The chain carries TRBV5-4 and TRBJ1-2; D is perhaps TRBD1 (6 bases). CDR3 bases: TGTGCCAGCGCCCCCCATTGGGACACCTATAACTATGGCTACACCTTC. This gives the protein CASAPHWDTYNYGYTF.